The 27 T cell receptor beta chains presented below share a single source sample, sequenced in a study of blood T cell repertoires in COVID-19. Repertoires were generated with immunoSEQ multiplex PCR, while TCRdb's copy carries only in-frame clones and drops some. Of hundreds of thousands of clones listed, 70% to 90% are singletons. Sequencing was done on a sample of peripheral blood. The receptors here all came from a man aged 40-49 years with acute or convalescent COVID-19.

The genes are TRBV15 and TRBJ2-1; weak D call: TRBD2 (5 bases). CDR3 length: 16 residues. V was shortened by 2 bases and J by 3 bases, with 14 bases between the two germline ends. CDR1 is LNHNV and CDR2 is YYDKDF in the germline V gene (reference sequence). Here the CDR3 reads CATSRKGGRVYNEQFF. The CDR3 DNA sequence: TGTGCCACCAGCAGAAAAGGAGGCAGAGTCTACAATGAGCAGTTCTTC.

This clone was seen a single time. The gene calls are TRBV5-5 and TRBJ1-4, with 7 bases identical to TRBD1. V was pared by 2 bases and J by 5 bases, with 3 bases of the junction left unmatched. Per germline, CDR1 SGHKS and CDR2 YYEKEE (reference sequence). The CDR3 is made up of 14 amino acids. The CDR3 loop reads CASSFQGQNEKLFF. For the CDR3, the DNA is TGTGCCAGCAGCTTTCAGGGACAGAATGAAAAACTGTTTTTT.

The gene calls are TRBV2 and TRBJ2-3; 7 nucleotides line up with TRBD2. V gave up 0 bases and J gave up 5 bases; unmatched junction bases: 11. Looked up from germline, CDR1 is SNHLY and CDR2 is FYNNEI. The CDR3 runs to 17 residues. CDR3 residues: CASSEAPAGAGKDTQYF. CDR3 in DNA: TGTGCCAGCAGTGAAGCGCCTGCGGGAGCGGGTAAAGATACGCAGTATTTT.

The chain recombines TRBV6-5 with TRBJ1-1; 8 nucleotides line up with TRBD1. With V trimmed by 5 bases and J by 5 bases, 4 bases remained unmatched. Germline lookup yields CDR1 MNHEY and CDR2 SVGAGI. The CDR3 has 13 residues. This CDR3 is CASSTGGKTEAFF. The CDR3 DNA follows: TGTGCCAGCAGTACAGGGGGTAAGACTGAAGCTTTCTTT.

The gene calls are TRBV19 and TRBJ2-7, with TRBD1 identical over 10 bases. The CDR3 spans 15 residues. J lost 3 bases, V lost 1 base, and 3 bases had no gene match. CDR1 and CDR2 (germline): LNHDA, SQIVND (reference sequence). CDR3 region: CASSIGTGGIYEQYF. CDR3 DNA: TGTGCCAGTAGTATAGGGACAGGGGGTATCTACGAGCAGTACTTC.

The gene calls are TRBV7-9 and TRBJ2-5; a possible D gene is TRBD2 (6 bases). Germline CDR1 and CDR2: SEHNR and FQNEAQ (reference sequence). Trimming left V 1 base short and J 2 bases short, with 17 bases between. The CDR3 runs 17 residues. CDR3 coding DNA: TGTGCCAGCAGCTTAGGTTGGTCTAGCGCTAGACAAGAGACCCAGTACTTC. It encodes CASSLGWSSARQETQYF.

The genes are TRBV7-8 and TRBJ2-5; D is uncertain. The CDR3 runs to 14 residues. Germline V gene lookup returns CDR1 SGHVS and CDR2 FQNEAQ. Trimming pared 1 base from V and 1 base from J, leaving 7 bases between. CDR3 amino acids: CASSLGRFQETQYF. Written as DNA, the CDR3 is TGTGCCAGCAGCTTAGGGCGGTTCCAAGAGACCCAGTACTTC.

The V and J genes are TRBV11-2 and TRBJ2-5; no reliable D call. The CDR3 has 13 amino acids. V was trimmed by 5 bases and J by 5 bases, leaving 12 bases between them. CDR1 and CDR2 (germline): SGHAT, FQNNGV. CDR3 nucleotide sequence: TGTGCCAGCAGCGTAGCCAACCGGGAGACCCAGTACTTC. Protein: CASSVANRETQYF.

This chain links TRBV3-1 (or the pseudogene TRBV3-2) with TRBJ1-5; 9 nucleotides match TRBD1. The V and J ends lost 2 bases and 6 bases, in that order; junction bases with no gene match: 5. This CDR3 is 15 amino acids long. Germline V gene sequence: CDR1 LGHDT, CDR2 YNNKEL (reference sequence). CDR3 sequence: CASSQRQGEGQPQHF. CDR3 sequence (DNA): TGTGCCAGCAGCCAACGACAGGGGGAAGGTCAGCCCCAGCATTTT.

CDR3 sequence reads: CASSYGGLQPQHF. In nucleotides, the CDR3 is TGTGCCAGCAGTTACGGGGGCCTTCAGCCCCAGCATTTT. The chain combines TRBV6-5 with TRBJ1-5, with D possibly being TRBD1 (6 bases). Germline values: CDR1 MNHEY, CDR2 SVGAGI. Trimming left V 2 bases short and J 6 bases short, with 8 bases between. This CDR3 contains 13 residues.

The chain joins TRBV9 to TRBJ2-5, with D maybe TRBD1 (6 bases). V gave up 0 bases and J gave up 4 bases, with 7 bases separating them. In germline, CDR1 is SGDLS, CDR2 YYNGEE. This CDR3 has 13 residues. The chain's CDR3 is CASSVVGGETQYF. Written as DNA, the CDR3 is TGTGCCAGCAGCGTAGTAGGGGGAGAGACCCAGTACTTC.

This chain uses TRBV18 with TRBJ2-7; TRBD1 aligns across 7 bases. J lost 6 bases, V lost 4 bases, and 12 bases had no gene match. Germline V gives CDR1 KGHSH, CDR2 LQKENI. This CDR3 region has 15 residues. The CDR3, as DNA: TGTGCCAGCTCACGGACAGGCCAGGGGTCTTTCGAGCAGTACTTC. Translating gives CASSRTGQGSFEQYF.

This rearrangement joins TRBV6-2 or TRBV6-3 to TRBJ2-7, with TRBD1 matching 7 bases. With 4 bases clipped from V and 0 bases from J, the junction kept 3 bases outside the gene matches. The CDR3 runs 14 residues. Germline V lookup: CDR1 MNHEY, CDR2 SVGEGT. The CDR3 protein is CASSSTGSSYEQYF. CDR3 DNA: TGTGCCAGCAGTTCGACAGGGAGCTCCTACGAGCAGTACTTC.

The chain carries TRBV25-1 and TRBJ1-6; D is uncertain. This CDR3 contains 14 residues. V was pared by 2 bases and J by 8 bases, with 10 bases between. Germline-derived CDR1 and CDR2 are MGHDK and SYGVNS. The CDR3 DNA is TGTGCCAGCAGTGAAGGTCCCAGATATTCACCCCTCCACTTT. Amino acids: CASSEGPRYSPLHF.

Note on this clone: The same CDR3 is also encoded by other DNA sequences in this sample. CDR3 DNA: TGTGCCAGCAGTTATACAGGTGCTGAAGCTTTCTTT. Protein sequence: CASSYTGAEAFF. The chain joins TRBV6-2 or TRBV6-3 to TRBJ1-1, with a tentative D call TRBD1 (5 bases). Trimming pared 3 bases from V and 6 bases from J, leaving 8 bases between. CDR3 size: 12 residues. In germline, CDR1 is MNHEY, CDR2 SVGEGT.

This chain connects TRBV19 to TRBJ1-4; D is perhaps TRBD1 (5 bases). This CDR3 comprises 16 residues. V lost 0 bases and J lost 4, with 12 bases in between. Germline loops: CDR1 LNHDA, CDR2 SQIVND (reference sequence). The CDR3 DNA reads TGTGCCAGTAGTATAGATTCAGGGCTGGGTAATGAAAAACTGTTTTTT. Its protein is CASSIDSGLGNEKLFF.

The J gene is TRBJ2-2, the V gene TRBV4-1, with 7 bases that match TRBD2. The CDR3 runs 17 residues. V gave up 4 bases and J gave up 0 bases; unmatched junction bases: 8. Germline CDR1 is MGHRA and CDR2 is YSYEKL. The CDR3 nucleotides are TGCGCCAGCAGCCCAGGGAGGGGACTTACGAACACCGGGGAGCTGTTTTTT. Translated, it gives CASSPGRGLTNTGELFF.

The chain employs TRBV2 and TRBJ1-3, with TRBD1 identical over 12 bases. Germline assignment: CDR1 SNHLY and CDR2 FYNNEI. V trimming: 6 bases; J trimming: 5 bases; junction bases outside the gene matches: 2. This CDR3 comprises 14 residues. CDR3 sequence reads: CASSGTGGRNTIYF. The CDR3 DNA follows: TGTGCCAGCAGCGGGACAGGGGGCAGAAACACCATATATTTT. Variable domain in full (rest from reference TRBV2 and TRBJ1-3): EPEVTQTPSHQVTQMGQEVILRCVPISNHLYFYWYRQILGQKVEFLVSFYNNEISEKSEIFDDQFSVERPDGSNFTLKIRSTKLEDSAMYFCASSGTGGRNTIYFGEGSWLTVV.

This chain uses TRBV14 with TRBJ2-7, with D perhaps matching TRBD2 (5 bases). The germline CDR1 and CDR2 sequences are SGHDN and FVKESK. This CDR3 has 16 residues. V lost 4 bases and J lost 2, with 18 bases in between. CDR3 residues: CASSLSPAGLPYEQYF. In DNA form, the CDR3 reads TGTGCCAGCAGCCTGAGCCCGGCAGGACTTCCCTACGAGCAGTACTTC. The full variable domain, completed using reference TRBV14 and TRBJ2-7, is EAGVTQFPSHSVIEKGQTVTLRCDPISGHDNLYWYRRVMGKEIKFLLHFVKESKQDESGMPNNRFLAERTGGTYSTLKVQPAELEDSGVYFCASSLSPAGLPYEQYFGPGTRLTVT.

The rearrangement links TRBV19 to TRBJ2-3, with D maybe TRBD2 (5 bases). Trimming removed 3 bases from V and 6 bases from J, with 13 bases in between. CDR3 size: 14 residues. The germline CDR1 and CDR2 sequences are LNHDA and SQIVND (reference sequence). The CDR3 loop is CASSIRGTSDTQYF. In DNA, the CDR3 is TGTGCCAGTAGTATTCGGGGAACCAGCGATACGCAGTATTTT.

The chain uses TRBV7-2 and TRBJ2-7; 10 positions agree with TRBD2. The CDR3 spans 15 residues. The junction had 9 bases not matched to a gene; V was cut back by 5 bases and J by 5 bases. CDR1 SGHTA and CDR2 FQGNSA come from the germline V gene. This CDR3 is CASSPPESGRDEQYF. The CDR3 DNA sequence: TGTGCCAGCAGCCCCCCGGAGAGCGGGAGGGACGAGCAGTACTTC.

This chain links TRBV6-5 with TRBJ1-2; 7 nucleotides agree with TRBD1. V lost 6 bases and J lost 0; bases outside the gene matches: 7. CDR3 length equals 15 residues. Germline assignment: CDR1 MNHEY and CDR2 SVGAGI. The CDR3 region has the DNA TGTGCCAGCAGAAGACAGGGAGGATCTAACTATGGCTACACCTTC. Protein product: CASRRQGGSNYGYTF.

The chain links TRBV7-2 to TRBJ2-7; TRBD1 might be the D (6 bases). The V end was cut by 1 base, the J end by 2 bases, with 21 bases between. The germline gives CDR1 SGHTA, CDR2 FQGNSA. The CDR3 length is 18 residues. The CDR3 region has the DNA TGTGCCAGCAGCTTAGTCAAGAGGGACACACTCACCCCCTACGAGCAGTACTTC. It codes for CASSLVKRDTLTPYEQYF.

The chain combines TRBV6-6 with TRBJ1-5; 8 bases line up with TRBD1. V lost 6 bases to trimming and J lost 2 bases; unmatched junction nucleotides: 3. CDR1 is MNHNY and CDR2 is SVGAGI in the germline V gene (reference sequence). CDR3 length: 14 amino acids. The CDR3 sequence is CASSPDRGNQPQHF. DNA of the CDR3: TGTGCCAGCAGCCCGGACAGGGGCAATCAGCCCCAGCATTTT.

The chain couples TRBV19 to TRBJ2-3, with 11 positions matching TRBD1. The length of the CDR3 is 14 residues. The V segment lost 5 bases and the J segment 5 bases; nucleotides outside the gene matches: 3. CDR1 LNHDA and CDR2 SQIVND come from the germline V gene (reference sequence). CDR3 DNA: TGTGCCAGTAGTTTCGGGACAGGGGGAGATACGCAGTATTTT. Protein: CASSFGTGGDTQYF.

CDR3 DNA sequence: TGTGCCAGCAGCTTACAAGCAAACACTGAAGCTTTCTTT. This sequence encodes CASSLQANTEAFF. The V gene is TRBV7-9, the J gene TRBJ1-1, with D uncertain. The V gene lost 2 bases and the J gene lost 2 bases, with 6 bases spanning the gap. From germline, CDR1 is SEHNR and CDR2 FQNEAQ (reference sequence). The CDR3 runs 13 residues.

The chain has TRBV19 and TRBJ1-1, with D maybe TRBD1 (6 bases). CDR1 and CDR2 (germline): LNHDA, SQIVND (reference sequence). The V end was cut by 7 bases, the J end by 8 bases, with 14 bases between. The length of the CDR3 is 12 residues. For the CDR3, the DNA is TGTGCCAGTACCCGGGGGGCGTTAGAAGCTTTCTTT. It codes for CASTRGALEAFF.